This T cell receptor beta chain originates from a study of cytomegalovirus exposure and HLA in healthy donors. Findings and caveats of the study: In an earlier analysis, about 90% or about 30%: the productive usage of most TCR beta V segments. Under in vitro conditions, three CMV-associated chains were confirmed as specific for CMV antigens. Common viral pathogens (according to a later analysis) appeared linked to several of the most significant clusters.

Unmatched junction bases numbered 4, after V lost 6 bases and J lost 5 bases. Germline lookup yields CDR1 MNHEY and CDR2 SMNVEV (reference sequence). CDR3 length equals 14 residues. Primers included in the PCR were 60 Vbeta and 13 Jbeta primers. The protocol was immunoSEQ multiplex PCR, while the TCRdb copy is restricted to in-frame clones and leaves out a portion. Of some 100,000 clones detected, roughly 80% appear once; the ten largest clones hold around 2.3%. With respect to this clone: The antigen is not known.

The TCR sequence derives from a young man in good health and CMV-seronegative. This chain joins TRBV27 and TRBJ2-3; 11 positions agree with TRBD2. Sequencing used PBMCs. The CDR3 DNA sequence: TGTGCCAGCAGGATACTAGCGGGAGAAGATACGCAGTATTTT. Translated: CASRILAGEDTQYF.